Listed below are T cell receptor beta chains from one sample, sequenced in a study of cytomegalovirus exposure and HLA in healthy donors. Profiling relied on immunoSEQ multiplex PCR, and the TCRdb table lists in-frame clones only, not all of them. Of some 150,000 clones listed, 80% were seen once; the top ten hold around 5%. The sample was PBMCs. The receptor set was obtained from a man aged 30 to 39 in good health and CMV-seronegative. Each CDR3 is given with its conserved first and last residue. The D gene is left open where the match is weak. Clone size is not always given. Where it is, it says once, few, many or a class for expanded clones.

d_gene	abundance	v_gene	j_gene	CDR3nt	CDR3aa
-	-	TRBV6-5	TRBJ1-1	TGTGCCAGCAGGTCTTTTACAGGTGCTGAAGCTTTCTTT	CASRSFTGAEAFF
-	-	TRBV9	TRBJ1-6	TGTGCCAGCAGCGTAGAGGCCAGGGGCGGGGGCCCTTCACCCCTCCACTTT	CASSVEARGGGPSPLHF
-	-	TRBV2	TRBJ2-5	TGTGCCAGCAGCTTTCGAAGGGGCGACCAAGAGACCCAGTACTTC	CASSFRRGDQETQYF
-	few	TRBV9	TRBJ2-1	TGTGCCAGCAGCGTTAACAATGAGCAGTTCTTC	CASSVNNEQFF
-	-	TRBV5-4	TRBJ1-4	TGTGCCAGCAGCCCAGACACAGCAACTAATGAAAAACTGTTTTTT	CASSPDTATNEKLFF
-	-	TRBV4-1	TRBJ2-7	TGCGCCAGCAGCCGGGCCTCGGCGGGCTACGAGCAGTACTTC	CASSRASAGYEQYF
-	-	TRBV14	TRBJ1-1	TGTGCCAGCAGCCCTCGGGGGGGCGTAGGGAACACTGAAGCTTTCTTT	CASSPRGGVGNTEAFF
-	-	TRBV2	TRBJ1-1	TGTGCCAGCAGTGAAGCCGGAGGGGACCTCTTT	CASSEAGGDLF
-	-	TRBV6-5	TRBJ2-7	TGTGCCAGCAGTTCAAACACAGTGGGCTACGAGCAGTACTTC	CASSSNTVGYEQYF
-	-	TRBV11-2	TRBJ1-2	TGTGCCAGCAGCTTAGCGAATCGGGGCTACACCTTC	CASSLANRGYTF
TRBD2	once	TRBV28	TRBJ2-7	TGTGCCAGCAGTGCAGCGGGGAAGGGCTACGAGCAGTACTTC	CASSAAGKGYEQYF